This TCR beta chain was captured by sequencing in a study of cytomegalovirus exposure and HLA in healthy donors (dated by TCRdb to the late 2010s). As for the study more broadly: According to an earlier analysis of 550 to 700 of the donors, some 170 million T cells yielded some 120 million unique TCR beta sequences and 276 Gb of sequence data. Around 330 gigabases of sequencing data and about 92 million unique TCR sequences made up an early release that covered some 640 HLA-typed donors. Among the roughly 390 genotyped donors, more than 70% belonged to the genetic ancestry cluster associated with self-reported Caucasian donors. The study was designed to test whether signatures of past pathogen exposure could be identified by cataloging public T cell receptors. Using immunosequencing, the study profiled T cell repertoires from 500 to 800 subjects and related those repertoires to cytomegalovirus serostatus. A separate validation cohort of over 95 different subjects was used in addition to the approximately 610-subject first cohort. The study combined high-throughput TCR immunosequencing, statistical association of individual TCRs with disease status, and machine learning to predict cytomegalovirus infection status. A later analysis re-analyzed previously published TCR beta repertoires from several hundred donors and added high-resolution HLA genotyping to study TCR occurrence patterns. Rather than drawing on any new phenotypic data, the later analysis identified candidate immune exposures from TCR beta sequences and the way those sequences occurred across donors. In an earlier analysis of 500 to 650 of the donors, high-throughput TCR beta sequencing was used to judge whether each TCR beta V gene segment behaved as functional or pseudogenic. Donor age, sex, ethnicity and CMV serostatus were compiled together with the repertoire data. In a later genetic analysis, genome-wide SNP genotypes for about 55% of the 666 donors were used, and that subset was treated as a discovery cohort. Every discovery cohort repertoire had been produced on one sequencing platform. HLA typing covered class I and class II loci at four-digit resolution. Typing coverage varied by locus: 629-630 donors for A, B, C, DRB1 and DQB1; approximately 500 for DQA1; over 600 for DPA1; roughly 450 for DPB1. About 5 DR-DQ haplotypes were handled as single units for association and clustering, since linkage in the cohort was strong. On average, about 240,000 unique TCR beta nucleotide sequences were sequenced per donor among 398 genotyped donors of the cohort, with around 19% of those sequences being non-productive. Broad study findings and their caveats: The earlier analysis of approximately 560 of the donors excluded about 16 rarely observed V segments, including chromosome 9 orphons, because counts were too low. Some IMGT-functional V segments, including TRBV6-2 and TRBV6-3, could not be distinguished by the 87-base-pair reads and were therefore excluded. The classifier was reported to diagnose cytomegalovirus status with high specificity and sensitivity in both the original cohort and the validation cohort. Most CMV-associated TCR beta chains appeared to be HLA-restricted in a later analysis, and the HLA associations seemed to be driven largely by CMV exposure. Presence/absence analyses assumed roughly uniform sequencing depth across donors, an assumption that may not hold. A later analysis reported that several top co-occurrence clusters appeared linked to parvovirus B19, influenza, CMV and Epstein-Barr virus. Because HLA typing was missing for some donors at each locus, association tests included only the typed subset. Correlated functional status among segregating V segments might reflect linkage disequilibrium, but an unknown experimental factor could not be ruled out. The study listed 150 to 200 TCR beta chains as associated with cytomegalovirus. According to the authors, the approach could potentially be generalized to other disease states and immunological phenotypes. In an earlier analysis of several hundred of the donors, most TCR beta V segments were observed in productive rearrangements about 90% or about 30% of the time, broadly matching IMGT annotations. A cluster of highly shared sequence variants was judged likely to represent a technical artifact of the sequencing pipeline. In this cohort, only TCR beta chains were sequenced, and detectable features were limited by the absence of alpha or paired-chain data. In a later analysis, TCR association rates were found to vary across HLA loci, with the most associated TCRs seen for DRB1 alleles and the fewest for HLA-C alleles. A few of the identified cytomegalovirus-associated TCR beta chains were confirmed in vitro to be specific for cytomegalovirus antigens. In a later analysis, HLA-associated TCR beta chains were found to be more clonally expanded and to have lower generation probabilities than equally common non-associated chains. A later genetic analysis reported fewer N-insertions in productive TCRs among donors in an Asian-associated ancestry cluster than the approximately 700-donor mean. A further reported finding was that TCR beta sequences accurately predicted the HLA-A and HLA-B alleles for most subjects in the first cohort. An association between a missense DCLRE1C variant and V-gene and J-gene trimming of TCR beta chains was found in a later genetic analysis and replicated in an independent cohort. Most TCR sequences were observed very rarely across donors, whereas some public TCRs were present in many individuals. For the cohort, immune exposure information was limited to CMV serostatus. When HLA alleles, especially DR and DQ, strongly co-occurred, TCR associations were difficult to assign to individual alleles. At a false discovery rate of 0.05, a later analysis linked approximately 18,000 TCR beta sequences to specific HLA alleles.

The library was obtained by the immunoSEQ multiplex PCR assay. For the multiplex PCR, a mixture combining 60 forward primers for TCR Vbeta segments and 13 reverse primers for TCR Jbeta segments was used. The CDR3 region of rearranged TCR beta genes was amplified from genomic DNA by a multiplex PCR assay. The Illumina HiSeq System was used to sequence the amplified TCR beta libraries as 87-base-pair reads. Concerning the study's data processing: Across the 670 or so repertoires, a later analysis counted 80 million or so unique TCR beta chains, around 10 million of which were shared by at least two donors. To remove PCR and sequencing errors, raw reads were error-corrected and collapsed into unique sequences using a nearest-neighbor algorithm that merged closely related sequences. To assign V, D and J gene segments, CDR3 sequences were aligned to IMGT reference sequences. For a sequence to be retained, a match of at least six nucleotides to both a V gene segment and a J gene segment was required. Rearrangements were called productive when the CDR3 lacked stop codons and stayed in frame with V and J; all others were non-productive. Following IMGT convention, CDR3 was defined as the stretch from the second conserved V-encoded cysteine to the conserved J-encoded phenylalanine. The earlier analysis of 500 to 750 of the donors excluded any sequence lacking an unambiguous match to a single V gene segment. In an earlier analysis of more than 500 of the donors, a V segment was called functional when productive rearrangements were above 56.7%, and segregating when the standard deviation between donors exceeded 5%. A statistical classification framework was developed to diagnose cytomegalovirus status using the catalog of TCR beta chain sequences. In a later analysis, V and J genes were assigned by comparing TCR nucleotide sequences against IMGT/GENE-DB human TR gene sequences. Using the TCRdist pipeline, a later analysis assigned CDR3 sequences along with most-parsimonious VDJ recombination scenarios. In a later analysis, each TCR beta chain was defined by its CDR3 amino acid sequence together with its V-gene family, and reads lacking a unique V-gene family were excluded. To address suspected cross-contamination and a sequencing artifact, a later analysis removed 592 highly shared, low-generation-probability nucleotide sequences. A later analysis calculated a clonal expansion index for each public chain from normalized within-repertoire ranks of inferred template counts. Generation probabilities in a later analysis came from a VDJ recombination model fitted to out-of-frame rearrangements, and those results were checked against IGoR. In a later analysis, hypergeometric tests were used to score TCR-TCR, TCR-HLA and TCR-CMV co-occurrence, with a repertoire-size bias correction applied to TCR pairs. To estimate false discovery rates, a later analysis permuted the HLA or CMV assignments 20 times. A later analysis grouped co-occurring TCRs with DBSCAN, adding TCRdist sequence similarity when clustering within HLA-allele-positive subsets. Repertoires with fewer than 30,000 or more than 120,000 public chains, plus five repertoires with anomalous nucleotide sharing, were excluded from co-occurrence clustering. TCRdb stores this immuneACCESS table with in-frame sequences only. Part of the clones is absent; in the studies checked, under half of the shortfall reflects unresolved V genes, and no reason is known for the rest. The V and J calls and clone size were taken over from that table, and D and trimming were inferred from the DNA. The sample contains 130,000 to 150,000 clones, about three quarters of them found a single time. 3.9% of the sample belongs to the ten largest clones.

Remarks on this clone: Its antigen is currently not known. The input lacks base qualities; no much larger clone sits a single base away.

The cohort was made up of around 720 healthy bone marrow donors. Cohort members were all nominally healthy when sampled, although unrecorded immune exposures were likely present. The donor was CMV seronegative and was included in the group of several hundred seronegative cohort members. Every donor gave a peripheral blood sample, and the peripheral blood mononuclear cells from that sample were used for TCR beta sequencing. Genomic DNA extraction from the blood cell samples was performed with the Qiagen DNeasy Blood Extraction Kit. The CDR3 sequence holds 19 residues, the cysteine and phenylalanine included. The read is trimmed to its CDR3 DNA, 57 bases read in frame from base 1.

The sequenced material came from PBMCs. The receptor was derived from a man between 18 and 35 years old in good health and CMV-seronegative. The V gene is TRBV21-1 and the J gene is TRBJ1-2; the DNA was not compared with TRBD1, the D call given in the table. TRBV21-1 is a documented pseudogene. Read as DNA, the sequence is TGTGCCAGCAGCAAAGCGCCTAACCGTCCGGGACAGGGGAACTATGGCTACACCTTC. This gives the protein CASSKAPNRPGQGNYGYTF.